These T cell receptor beta chains were read from a single sample in a study of Ad26.COV2.S vaccination and SARS-CoV-2 variants. Generated by immunoSEQ multiplex PCR, the TCRdb table keeps only in-frame clones and is missing some. The sample consists of roughly 420,000 clones, nearly 90% of them appearing once. This material consisted of peripheral blood, taken in a trial of Ad26.COV2.S vaccine versus placebo. The receptors stem from a person between 18 and 65 years old who received the Ad26.COV2.S COVID-19 vaccine or a placebo. Each CDR3 is given without its conserved first and last residue.

TRBJ2-5	TRBV24-1	ATSESGGPPLQETQY
TRBJ2-1	TRBV6-5	ASAPEVEQF
TRBJ2-1	TRBV3-1/TRBV3-2	ASSQGNYQGNEQF
TRBJ1-2	TRBV4-3	ASSQDETGWYGYT
TRBJ1-1	TRBV7-9	ASSGLTRAGPVGTEAF
TRBJ1-1	TRBV6-5	ASSYVEGNTEAF
TRBJ2-3	TRBV30	AWGYGLAGGQDTQY
TRBJ2-4	TRBV18	ASSYLGQGLRIQY
TRBJ1-1	TRBV4-2	ASSRGDSGLNTEAF
TRBJ2-5	TRBV12-3/TRBV12-4	ASSLRQEETQY
TRBJ1-1	TRBV5-5	ASSLRVNTEAF
TRBJ1-1	TRBV11-3	ASSSTGWGLSMNTEAF
TRBJ1-1	TRBV4-1	ASSQDTRALNTEAF
TRBJ2-2	TRBV19	ASNAGTLTGELF
TRBJ2-5	TRBV7-8	ASSLRGTSGETQY
TRBJ2-5	TRBV28	ASSFGGSKETQY
TRBJ2-7	TRBV7-2	ASSSQRGLNYEQY
TRBJ1-6	TRBV5-6	ASSLLSWTDRGVSPLH
TRBJ2-7	TRBV28	ASSLMQGSFYEQY
TRBJ1-2	TRBV4-3	ASSLAIGPANYGYT
TRBJ2-2	TRBV30	AWTVAAGELF
TRBJ1-2	TRBV19	ASSIEGRLLNYGYT
TRBJ2-1	TRBV7-2	ASSLRRGAGEQF
TRBJ2-5	TRBV5-1	ASSLAGLAGVQETQY
TRBJ2-3	TRBV9	ASSERYLPDTQY
TRBJ1-1	TRBV11-2	ASSSPLGVRTEAF
TRBJ1-5	TRBV4-1	ASSQDGARAQPQH
TRBJ1-5	TRBV6-4	ASSAQGDQPQH
TRBJ2-2	TRBV11-2	ASSLAGGELF
TRBJ2-3	TRBV13	ASSGQDTDTQY
TRBJ1-1	TRBV6-5	ASSGWSWSGGGAF
TRBJ2-1	TRBV27	ASSLAQGEQF
TRBJ2-2	TRBV30	AWSVLSRSNTGELF
TRBJ2-2	TRBV7-9	ASSSPRNTGELF
TRBJ1-5	TRBV2	ATQLDSTGNQPQH
TRBJ1-5	TRBV2	ASSDANQPQH
TRBJ1-4	TRBV3-1/TRBV3-2	ASSLGVQEEKLF
TRBJ1-3	TRBV3-1/TRBV3-2	ASSGDGGTIY
TRBJ2-5	TRBV19	ASNEPGPRGETQY
TRBJ2-2	TRBV14	ASSLHHDTGELF
TRBJ1-2	TRBV4-1	ASSQLTINYGYT
TRBJ1-5	TRBV2	ASSDLGWNQPQH
TRBJ2-7	TRBV5-1	ASKRNRQGSYEQY
TRBJ1-5	TRBV15	ATSRENGNQPQH
TRBJ2-2	TRBV5-1	ASSTTSGWNTGELF